The TCR beta chain under discussion was sequenced for a study of OX40 agonist ivuxolimab in advanced cancers. For the wider study: The costimulatory receptor OX40 (CD134) was targeted by ivuxolimab, a fully human IgG2 agonistic monoclonal antibody. Of the approximately 53 patients in dose escalation, 19 had hepatocellular carcinoma, around 15 had melanoma, 9 had renal cell carcinoma and 9 had head and neck cancer. The dose-escalation cohort was roughly 87% male with a mean age of about 65 years, ranging from roughly 20 to 80. The paper reports the monotherapy dose-escalation portion (N = 52 patients) of the phase I ivuxolimab trial. Patients were allowed to have had prior anti-PD-1, anti-PD-L1 or anti-CTLA-4 therapy, and around 43% of the dose-escalation patients had been treated with checkpoint inhibitors. Intravenous ivuxolimab was administered to patients every 2 weeks at six dose levels: 0.01, 0.1, 0.3, 1.5, 3 and 10 mg/kg. Peripheral TCRbeta sequencing was intended to test whether TCR sequence diversity was altered and clonal T-cell expansion was caused by ivuxolimab. Partial responses occurred in three dose-escalation patients: two with cutaneous melanoma and one with hepatocellular carcinoma. Points the paper makes about the study in general: On average, CD8+ T cells showed more expanded clones than CD4+ T cells after ivuxolimab. Low levels of normalized T-cell clonal expansion were also seen in some patients who did not respond. The antigen specificity of the peripheral T cells that underwent clonal expansion was not determined. At doses from 0.1 to 3.0 mg/kg, clonal expansion was seen in both CD4+ and CD8+ blood T cells between baseline and week 6. In the 0.1-3.0 mg/kg groups, partial responders were among the patients with the lowest normalized peripheral clonal expansion, particularly in CD8+ T cells.

The germline V gene encodes CDR1 KGHSH and CDR2 LQKENI. Germline trimming: 6 bases from V, 0 bases from J; junction bases outside gene matches: 5. The CDR3 runs 15 residues from the cysteine to the phenylalanine. The CDR3 DNA has 45 bases and is translated from base 1. The trial excluded patients who had a history of autoimmune disease or who were on systemic immunosuppression. Peripheral blood for TCR sequencing was collected from all dose cohorts at baseline, on cycle 4 day 1, and on cycle 7 day 1. Samples came from an open-label, multicenter, first-in-human phase I dose-escalation trial of ivuxolimab. Adults with locally advanced or metastatic melanoma, renal cell carcinoma, hepatocellular carcinoma or head and neck squamous cell carcinoma were enrolled in the trial. Before TCR sequencing, CD4+ and CD8+ T cells were separately sorted from peripheral blood. Genomic DNA was extracted from sorted cells for sequencing of the TCRbeta CDR3 region. TCRbeta CDR3 regions were sequenced using the immunoSEQ Assay. Entries here come from immuneACCESS through TCRdb and include only in-frame sequences with V and J called. Some clones fail to appear in such tables; in the studies checked, an unresolved V gene covers under half of the shortfall, and the cause of the remainder is unknown. Recorded for this sample are approximately 58,000 clones; under 95% of them occurred a single time. The top ten hold roughly 0.45% of the sample.

As for this clone: It has no known antigen specificity. No base quality information exists; no much larger clone differs at one position.

The input for sequencing was CD4+ or CD8+ T cells sorted from blood, taken in a trial of the OX40 agonist ivuxolimab. This chain is built from TRBV18 and TRBJ2-3; TRBD2 fits 8 bases in the junction. The receptor's source is an adult with an advanced solid tumor such as melanoma, head and neck, liver or kidney cancer. The CDR3 region reads CASSGLADSTDTQYF. At the DNA level, the sequence is TGTGCCAGCTCCGGACTAGCTGATAGCACAGATACGCAGTATTTT.